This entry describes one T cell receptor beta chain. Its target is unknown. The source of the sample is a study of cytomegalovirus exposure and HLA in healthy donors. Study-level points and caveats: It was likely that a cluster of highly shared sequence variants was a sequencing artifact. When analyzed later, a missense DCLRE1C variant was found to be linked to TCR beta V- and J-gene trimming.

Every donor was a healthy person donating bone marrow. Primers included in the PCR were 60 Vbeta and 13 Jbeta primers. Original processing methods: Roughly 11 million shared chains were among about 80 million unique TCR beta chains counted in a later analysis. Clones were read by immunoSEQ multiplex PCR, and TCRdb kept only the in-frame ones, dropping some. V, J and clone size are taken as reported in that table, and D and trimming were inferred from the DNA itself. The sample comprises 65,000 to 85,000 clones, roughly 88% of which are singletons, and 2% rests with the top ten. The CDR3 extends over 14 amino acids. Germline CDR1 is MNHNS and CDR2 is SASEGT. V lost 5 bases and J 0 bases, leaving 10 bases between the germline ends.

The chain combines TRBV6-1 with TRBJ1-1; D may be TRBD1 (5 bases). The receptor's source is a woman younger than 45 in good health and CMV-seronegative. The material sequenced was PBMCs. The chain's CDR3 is CASSRGLLNTEAFF. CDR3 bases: TGTGCCAGCAGTAGGGGACTGTTGAACACTGAAGCTTTCTTT.